This T cell receptor (beta chain) came from a study of cytomegalovirus exposure and HLA in healthy donors. General study points: There was a cluster of highly shared sequence variants that was likely a sequencing artifact. In vitro assays verified that three CMV-associated chains recognized CMV antigens specifically.

Turning to this clone: The antigen remains undetermined.

CDR1 and CDR2 from the germline V gene are DFQATT and SNEGSKA (reference sequence). CDR3 length: 11 amino acids. The PCR ran on 60 Vbeta and 13 Jbeta primers. Using immunoSEQ multiplex PCR, the repertoire was profiled, and TCRdb retains in-frame clones only, with some absent. This table holds 150,000 to 250,000 clones, 79% found once. The genes are TRBV20-1 and TRBJ1-4; D is undetermined. This TCR was recovered from a girl aged 5 to 17 in good health and CMV-seropositive. The source material was PBMCs. CDR3 in DNA: TGCCTTACGGGAGGAGATGAAAAACTGTTTTTT. Amino acid sequence: CLTGGDEKLFF.